This T cell receptor beta chain came from a study of T cell clones after liver transplantation (dated by TCRdb to between 2017 and 2020). Regarding the research as a whole: The samples were obtained from ITN030ST, a randomized trial that attempted immunosuppression withdrawal within 2 years after liver transplantation. Donor-reactive T cell clones were identified by TCRbeta sequencing following a pre-transplant mixed lymphocyte reaction and were subsequently tracked in post-transplant blood. Third party-reactive TCRbeta sequences from pre-transplant MLRs were also identified as an antigen-independent comparator for donor-reactive sequences. Three of the eight recipients were HCV-positive; the others were transplanted for non-autoimmune, non-viral indications. Subjects received no induction therapy and standard immunosuppression until randomization at 12-24 months post-transplant. Tolerance was defined as complete immunosuppression withdrawal for at least one year with no rise in liver enzymes beyond twice the upper limit of normal. Blood samples were collected pre-transplant, pre-randomization before withdrawal, and post-randomization after either full withdrawal or failed withdrawal. Of the 8 liver transplant recipients making up the studied cohort, 3 were classified as tolerant and 5 as non-tolerant.

Using immunoSEQ, frozen genomic DNA was subjected to high-throughput TCRbeta CDR3 sequencing, a process that included PCR amplification, mapping, bias correction and internal controls. As for how the authors treated the data: Only productive rearrangements were retained, with each unique TCRbeta sequence defined by its CDR3 nucleotide sequence together with its V and J gene. For a sequence to be called donor-reactive, it needed a frequency of at least 0.01% and at least 5-fold expansion in CFSE-low cells compared with unstimulated pre-transplant cells. Minimum frequency thresholds were set for each subject on the basis of the unstimulated sample with the lowest template count, so that a detection power of at least 90% was ensured. Jensen-Shannon divergence between the top 1000 TCRbeta sequences post-transplant and pre-transplant was used to measure repertoire turnover. Changes in detection of donor-reactive sequences were assessed with two-sided Fisher's exact tests. Entries here come from immuneACCESS through TCRdb and include only in-frame sequences with V and J called. Some clones fail to appear in such tables; in the studies checked, an unresolved V gene covers under half of the shortfall, and the cause of the remainder is unknown. V and J calls and clone size come straight from that table; D and trimming were deduced from the DNA. The sample contains over 50,000 clones, 65% to 85% of them found a single time. The top ten clonotypes cover about 8.1% of the sample.

The label giving this sample's time point can be read as: pre-transplant. Thawed unstimulated PBMCs were stained for CD3, CD4 and CD8 and FACS-sorted into CD3+CD4+ and CD3+CD8+ populations. Randomization to immunosuppression withdrawal applied to every one of the 8 studied subjects. Genomic DNA was isolated with the Qiagen DNeasy Blood and Tissue Kit. General study outcomes and caveats: Because no allograft tissue specimens were available, donor-reactive T cells may have migrated into the graft instead of being deleted. Donor-reactive sequences decreased more than third party-reactive sequences, which suggests partial antigen-specific deletion that was not related to withdrawal success. Because of small, heterogeneous patient numbers and non-standardized post-transplant time points, the conclusions were only preliminary. After accounting for repertoire turnover, donor-reactive detection was significantly reduced in 7 of 8 subjects for CD4 and 8 of 8 for CD8. Circulating donor-reactive CD4 TCRbeta sequences fell significantly post-transplant in most of the 8 subjects, irrespective of tolerance or HCV status. Low numbers of available donor cells limited the measurable donor-reactive repertoire in a couple of subjects.

The CDR3 sequence holds 13 residues, the cysteine and phenylalanine included. The read is trimmed to its CDR3 DNA, 39 bases read in frame from base 1. Deletion took 3 bases off V and 3 bases off J, with a span of 9 bases between the germline ends. The germline V gene (reference sequence) yields LNHDA for CDR1 and SQIVND for CDR2. Regarding this clone: Its cognate antigen has yet to be identified. Within one base of it there is no much larger clone, and no base qualities were kept.

Material: CD4+ T cells from blood, obtained before liver transplant. The origin of this receptor is a human donor who received a liver transplant. Recombination connected TRBV19 to TRBJ2-7, with the D segment identity uncertain. The CDR3 protein sequence reads: CASSMGSHYEQYF. The nucleotides read TGTGCCAGTAGTATGGGCTCTCACTACGAGCAGTACTTC.